This is a list of T cell receptor beta chains from one sample in a study of T cells after yellow fever vaccination. Each CDR3 protein is one row after TCRdb ran MiXCR on the 5' RACE reads. Of over 15,000 distinct CDR3 sequences in the sample, approximately 4% were seen once. The sequences come from PBMCs, either bulk or a sorted T-cell subset (CD4+, CD8+, memory, or dextramer-sorted; not recorded which), collected 15 days after the yellow fever booster vaccination. The receptors were gathered from a man aged 25-45 years who received the YFV17D yellow fever vaccine. CDR3s include the opening cysteine and the closing phenylalanine or tryptophan. The D gene is left open where the match is weak. Clone sizes are given selectively: once, few, many, or a class where the clone is expanded.

d_call: -; j_call: TRBJ1-2; clone_size: medium-sized; v_call: TRBV28; cdr3_length: 13; cdr3_nt: TGTGCCAGCAGTTTAGCGGACAGCTATGGCTACACCTTC; cdr3_aa: CASSLADSYGYTF
d_call: -; j_call: TRBJ2-1; clone_size: many; v_call: TRBV19; cdr3_length: 15; cdr3_nt: TGTGCCAGTAGTATCGCCCCACTAGCAGGCAATGAGCAGTTCTTC; cdr3_aa: CASSIAPLAGNEQFF
d_call: TRBD2; j_call: TRBJ2-7; clone_size: -; v_call: TRBV2; cdr3_length: 19; cdr3_nt: TGTGCCTTCTCCCCCCGTAGATATTTAGCGGGAGGCGAACCCTACGAGCAGTACTTC; cdr3_aa: CAFSPRRYLAGGEPYEQYF
d_call: -; j_call: TRBJ1-1; clone_size: many; v_call: TRBV15; cdr3_length: 17; cdr3_nt: TGTGCCACCAGCAGCATAGGAGGGGAACAGGGGAACACTGAAGCTTTCTTT; cdr3_aa: CATSSIGGEQGNTEAFF
d_call: -; j_call: TRBJ1-3; clone_size: many; v_call: TRBV20-1; cdr3_length: 14; cdr3_nt: TGCAGTGCTAGTAGGCACGACTCTGGGAACACCATATATTTT; cdr3_aa: CSASRHDSGNTIYF
d_call: TRBD1; j_call: TRBJ1-6; clone_size: many; v_call: TRBV20-1; cdr3_length: 15; cdr3_nt: TGCAGTGCTGTACATCCGGGACAGGGGTATTCACCCCTCCACTTT; cdr3_aa: CSAVHPGQGYSPLHF
d_call: -; j_call: TRBJ1-2; clone_size: many; v_call: TRBV29-1; cdr3_length: 16; cdr3_nt: TGCAGCACTTTGAACTTCCGGGACGGGGTAATTGGTGGCTACACCTTC; cdr3_aa: CSTLNFRDGVIGGYTF
d_call: -; j_call: TRBJ2-1; clone_size: many; v_call: TRBV27; cdr3_length: 16; cdr3_nt: TGTGCCAGCAGTTTATCGCTTCAACCCCCCTACAATGAGCAGTTCTTC; cdr3_aa: CASSLSLQPPYNEQFF
d_call: TRBD2; j_call: TRBJ2-7; clone_size: many; v_call: TRBV20-1; cdr3_length: 16; cdr3_nt: TGCAGTGCTAGAGAAACCACCGGGACTAGTGCCTACGAGCAGTACTTC; cdr3_aa: CSARETTGTSAYEQYF
d_call: TRBD2; j_call: TRBJ2-1; clone_size: -; v_call: TRBV20-1; cdr3_length: 16; cdr3_nt: TGCTGTGCTAGATCCTCTAGCGGGAGCTCCTACAATGAGCAGTTCTTC; cdr3_aa: CCARSSSGSSYNEQFF
d_call: -; j_call: TRBJ1-3; clone_size: many; v_call: TRBV3-1; cdr3_length: 16; cdr3_nt: TGTGCCAGCAGCCAAGAACTGAGTTCGGGTGGAAACACCATATATTTT; cdr3_aa: CASSQELSSGGNTIYF
d_call: TRBD2; j_call: TRBJ2-7; clone_size: many; v_call: TRBV27; cdr3_length: 15; cdr3_nt: TGTGCCACCCGACCAATAGGGCTAGCGGAGTGGGAGCAGTACTTC; cdr3_aa: CATRPIGLAEWEQYF
d_call: TRBD1; j_call: TRBJ1-5; clone_size: many; v_call: TRBV7-8; cdr3_length: 16; cdr3_nt: TGTGCCAGCAGCCCCAGGACAGGGCCAGGAGATCAGCCCCAGCATTTT; cdr3_aa: CASSPRTGPGDQPQHF
d_call: -; j_call: TRBJ2-5; clone_size: many; v_call: TRBV9; cdr3_length: 13; cdr3_nt: TGTGCCAGCAGCGTAGGGCAGCAAGAGACCCAGTACTTC; cdr3_aa: CASSVGQQETQYF
d_call: -; j_call: TRBJ2-1; clone_size: -; v_call: TRBV20-1; cdr3_length: 16; cdr3_nt: TGCAGTGCTAGAGATAGGGGGGAAGTTTATAACAATGAGCAGTTCTTC; cdr3_aa: CSARDRGEVYNNEQFF
d_call: TRBD2; j_call: TRBJ2-5; clone_size: many; v_call: TRBV7-2; cdr3_length: 15; cdr3_nt: TGTGCCAGCAGCTGGACTAGCGGGAGGGCAGAGACCCAGTACTTC; cdr3_aa: CASSWTSGRAETQYF
d_call: -; j_call: TRBJ2-3; clone_size: many; v_call: TRBV29-1; cdr3_length: 13; cdr3_nt: TGCAGCGTTGAAGACAGGGGGGCAGCTACGCAGTATTTT; cdr3_aa: CSVEDRGAATQYF
d_call: -; j_call: TRBJ2-1; clone_size: medium-sized; v_call: TRBV20-1; cdr3_length: 16; cdr3_nt: TGCAGTGCTCGAGGATCAACTAGGCGGTCCTCCAATGAGCAGTTCTTC; cdr3_aa: CSARGSTRRSSNEQFF
d_call: -; j_call: TRBJ1-6; clone_size: many; v_call: TRBV3-1; cdr3_length: 15; cdr3_nt: TGTGCCAGCAGCCAAGAACCTACAGAGGATTCACCCCTCCACTTT; cdr3_aa: CASSQEPTEDSPLHF
d_call: TRBD2; j_call: TRBJ2-7; clone_size: many; v_call: TRBV4-3; cdr3_length: 16; cdr3_nt: TGCGCCAGCAGAGTGCTAGCGGGAGCCAACTCCTACGAGCAGTACTTC; cdr3_aa: CASRVLAGANSYEQYF
d_call: -; j_call: TRBJ2-1; clone_size: -; v_call: TRBV3-1; cdr3_length: 15; cdr3_nt: TGTGCCACCACTATCCGGAGGAACGGCTACAATGAGCAGTTCTTC; cdr3_aa: CATTIRRNGYNEQFF
d_call: -; j_call: TRBJ2-7; clone_size: -; v_call: TRBV29-1; cdr3_length: 12; cdr3_nt: TGCAGCGTCGGAAGGGGGAGCTCCGAGCAGTACTTC; cdr3_aa: CSVGRGSSEQYF
d_call: TRBD1; j_call: TRBJ1-5; clone_size: many; v_call: TRBV3-1; cdr3_length: 15; cdr3_nt: TGTGCCAGCAGCCAAGGACAGGGTAGCAATCAGCCCCAGCATTTT; cdr3_aa: CASSQGQGSNQPQHF
d_call: -; j_call: TRBJ2-5; clone_size: many; v_call: TRBV11-2; cdr3_length: 16; cdr3_nt: TGTGCCAGCAGCACCTCAAGGTCAAGGGTCCAAGAGACCCAGTACTTC; cdr3_aa: CASSTSRSRVQETQYF
d_call: TRBD2; j_call: TRBJ2-3; clone_size: many; v_call: TRBV4-3; cdr3_length: 16; cdr3_nt: TGCGCCAGCAGCCAAAGACTAGCGGGAGAACAAAATACGCAGTATTTT; cdr3_aa: CASSQRLAGEQNTQYF
d_call: -; j_call: TRBJ1-5; clone_size: medium-sized; v_call: TRBV15; cdr3_length: 14; cdr3_nt: TGTGCCACCAGCAGAGATCCGGGGAATCAGCCCCAGCATTTT; cdr3_aa: CATSRDPGNQPQHF
d_call: -; j_call: TRBJ2-1; clone_size: many; v_call: TRBV24-1; cdr3_length: 13; cdr3_nt: TGTGCCACCAGTGACGGGCACTACAATGAGCAGTTCTTC; cdr3_aa: CATSDGHYNEQFF
d_call: TRBD1; j_call: TRBJ1-4; clone_size: many; v_call: TRBV7-9; cdr3_length: 15; cdr3_nt: TGTGCCAGCAGCCCCTGGACAGGGCCTAATGAAAAACTGTTTTTT; cdr3_aa: CASSPWTGPNEKLFF
d_call: -; j_call: TRBJ1-5; clone_size: many; v_call: TRBV6-5; cdr3_length: 15; cdr3_nt: TGTGCCAGCAGTTACTCGACGGGGCGGGGTCAGCCCCAGCATTTT; cdr3_aa: CASSYSTGRGQPQHF
d_call: -; j_call: TRBJ2-1; clone_size: many; v_call: TRBV29-1; cdr3_length: 10; cdr3_nt: TGCAGCGTAGGATGGAATGAGCAGTTCTTC; cdr3_aa: CSVGWNEQFF
d_call: TRBD1; j_call: TRBJ1-2; clone_size: many; v_call: TRBV12-3/TRBV12-4; cdr3_length: 13; cdr3_nt: TGTGCCAGCAGTCTTCGGACAGGGGATGGCTACACCTTC; cdr3_aa: CASSLRTGDGYTF
d_call: -; j_call: TRBJ2-1; clone_size: many; v_call: TRBV11-3; cdr3_length: 13; cdr3_nt: TGTGCCAGCAGCTTGGCCTCCTACAATGAGCAGTTCTTC; cdr3_aa: CASSLASYNEQFF
d_call: -; j_call: TRBJ2-7; clone_size: many; v_call: TRBV5-4; cdr3_length: 12; cdr3_nt: TGTGCCAGCAGCCCGGGTACCTACGAGCAGTACTTC; cdr3_aa: CASSPGTYEQYF
d_call: -; j_call: TRBJ2-7; clone_size: many; v_call: TRBV5-5; cdr3_length: 13; cdr3_nt: TGTGCCAGCAGCTTTGAACAGTCGTTCGAGCAGTACTTC; cdr3_aa: CASSFEQSFEQYF
d_call: -; j_call: TRBJ1-1; clone_size: -; v_call: TRBV3-1; cdr3_length: 14; cdr3_nt: TGTGCCTGCTCTCCCGGGGAAGAGAACACTGAAGCTTTCTTT; cdr3_aa: CACSPGEENTEAFF
d_call: -; j_call: TRBJ2-5; clone_size: many; v_call: TRBV12-3/TRBV12-4; cdr3_length: 18; cdr3_nt: TGTGCCAGCAGTTTCGATCTGGAGGGACCGGGGGAGCAAGAGACCCAGTACTTC; cdr3_aa: CASSFDLEGPGEQETQYF
d_call: -; j_call: TRBJ2-1; clone_size: -; v_call: TRBV9; cdr3_length: 16; cdr3_nt: TGTGCCAGCAGCGTAGGCGGGATGGGACCAGACACTGAGCAGTTCTTC; cdr3_aa: CASSVGGMGPDTEQFF
d_call: TRBD1; j_call: TRBJ2-3; clone_size: -; v_call: TRBV12-3/TRBV12-4; cdr3_length: 14; cdr3_nt: TGTGCCAGCAGTTTGGACAGGGTCACAGATACGCAGTATTTT; cdr3_aa: CASSLDRVTDTQYF
d_call: -; j_call: TRBJ2-7; clone_size: many; v_call: TRBV7-2; cdr3_length: 14; cdr3_nt: TGTGCCAGCAGCTTAGCGCGGGGAGTCAGCGAGCAGTACTTC; cdr3_aa: CASSLARGVSEQYF
d_call: TRBD1; j_call: TRBJ2-3; clone_size: many; v_call: TRBV5-4; cdr3_length: 14; cdr3_nt: TGTGCCAGCAGCCATGGACAGGCTACAGATACGCAGTATTTT; cdr3_aa: CASSHGQATDTQYF
d_call: -; j_call: TRBJ2-5; clone_size: many; v_call: TRBV27; cdr3_length: 13; cdr3_nt: TGTGCCAGCAGTTTCTATAAGCAGGAGACCCAGTACTTC; cdr3_aa: CASSFYKQETQYF
d_call: TRBD2; j_call: TRBJ2-2; clone_size: many; v_call: TRBV10-3; cdr3_length: 16; cdr3_nt: TGTGCCATAGGAAGGACTAGCGGGGGAAACACCGGGGAGCTGTTTTTT; cdr3_aa: CAIGRTSGGNTGELFF
d_call: -; j_call: TRBJ2-3; clone_size: many; v_call: TRBV5-4; cdr3_length: 15; cdr3_nt: TGTGCCAGCAGCTTGCTCGAGGGCGGCACAGATACGCAGTATTTT; cdr3_aa: CASSLLEGGTDTQYF